These 31 T cell receptor beta chains were all obtained from the same sample, sequenced in a study of shared clonotypes between healthy human individuals. TCRdb keeps only in-frame clones here, not all; method: immunoSEQ multiplex PCR. The table has about 2 million clones, 85% to 95% seen once. Material: naive CD4+ T cells sorted from blood. As for subset: CD45RA+ positively selected. The receptors were sampled from a man aged 18 to 29 in good health.

The chain recombines TRBV2 with TRBJ2-7; D is uncertain. Germline lookup yields CDR1 SNHLY and CDR2 FYNNEI. The CDR3 is 10 residues long. V was shortened by 3 bases and J by 6 bases, with 3 bases between the two germline ends. The CDR3 coding sequence is TGTGCCAGCAGTGAGATCGAGCAGTACTTC. Translated: CASSEIEQYF. The full variable domain, completed using reference TRBV2 and TRBJ2-7, is EPEVTQTPSHQVTQMGQEVILRCVPISNHLYFYWYRQILGQKVEFLVSFYNNEISEKSEIFDDQFSVERPDGSNFTLKIRSTKLEDSAMYFCASSEIEQYFGPGTRLTVT.

The V and J genes are TRBV30 and TRBJ1-4, with D unclear. This CDR3 comprises 16 residues. V was trimmed by 0 bases and J by 0 bases, leaving 11 bases between them. The germline V gene has CDR1 GTSNPN and CDR2 SVGIG (reference sequence). The CDR3 nucleotides read TGTGCCTGGAGTGTCAAGAGGCCCTCAACTAATGAAAAACTGTTTTTT. Protein product: CAWSVKRPSTNEKLFF. Full variable domain (outside the CDR3, taken from reference TRBV30 and TRBJ1-4): SQTIHQWPATLVQPVGSPLSLECTVEGTSNPNLYWYRQAAGRGLQLLFYSVGIGQISSEVPQNLSASRPQDRQFILSSKKLLLSDSGFYLCAWSVKRPSTNEKLFFGSGTQLSVL.

The chain recombines TRBV9 with TRBJ2-7; 11 bases fit TRBD2. The CDR3 extends over 14 amino acids. With V trimmed by 4 bases and J by 4 bases, 4 bases remained unmatched. Per the germline V gene, CDR1 is SGDLS and CDR2 is YYNGEE. In nucleotides, the CDR3 is TGTGCCAGCAGCTTTAGCGGGGGGGCTTACGAGCAGTACTTC. Protein sequence: CASSFSGGAYEQYF.

V and J are TRBV5-1 and TRBJ2-2; maybe TRBD1 (5 bases). CDR1 SGHRS and CDR2 YFSETQ come from the germline V gene. There are 16 residues in the CDR3. Trimming took 3 bases from V and 4 from J, leaving 16 bases between them. CDR3 in amino acids: CASSSRTSQGTGELFF. The DNA for the CDR3 is TGCGCCAGCAGCTCCAGAACAAGCCAGGGCACCGGGGAGCTGTTTTTT.

V and J are TRBV6-5 and TRBJ2-7, with D tentatively TRBD2 (5 bases). Germline V lookup: CDR1 MNHEY, CDR2 SVGAGI. The CDR3 consists of 12 residues. Trimming took 4 bases from V and 6 from J, leaving 10 bases between them. CDR3 in DNA: TGTGCCAGCAGTTCTTCCGGGATCGAGCAGTACTTC. It yields the protein CASSSSGIEQYF.

This sequence joins TRBV10-2 and TRBJ2-1; 7 nucleotides align to TRBD2. This CDR3 has 15 amino acids. Germline V lookup: CDR1 WSHSY, CDR2 SAAADI. Trimming took 0 bases from V and 3 from J; bases not matched to a gene: 2. In DNA form, the CDR3 reads TGCGCCAGCAGTGAGTCGGGGGGGGACTACAATGAGCAGTTCTTC. The encoded protein is CASSESGGDYNEQFF.

In nucleotides, the CDR3 is TGCGCCAGCAGTGAGTCGATGGCCGGGACAGTCTCCTACGAGCAGTACTTC. Translated: CASSESMAGTVSYEQYF. This chain links TRBV10-2 with TRBJ2-7; 7 nucleotides agree with TRBD1. The CDR3 loop spans 17 amino acids. CDR1 is WSHSY, CDR2 SAAADI, per germline. V shed 0 bases and J 0 bases; nucleotides not matched to a gene: 8.

The chain uses TRBV6-1 and TRBJ1-5, with 7 bases matching TRBD1. The CDR3 totals 17 residues. CDR1 is MNHNS, CDR2 SASEGT, per germline. The V gene end was trimmed by 4 bases and the J gene end by 1 base; junction bases not matched to a gene: 10. The CDR3 region has the DNA TGTGCCAGCAGTGCATTGACAGGGTACGGGAGCAATCAGCCCCAGCATTTT. Translating it yields CASSALTGYGSNQPQHF.

The chain links TRBV2 to TRBJ1-4, with D uncertain. V shed 10 bases and J shed 8 bases, with 17 bases lying between them. Germline CDR1 reads SNHLY; CDR2 reads FYNNEI. This CDR3 has 13 amino acids. In nucleotides, the CDR3 is TGTGCCACCCAAAGGGAGGCAGCCGAAAAACTGTTTTTT. This gives the protein CATQREAAEKLFF.

The V call is TRBV18, the J call TRBJ2-2, with 7 bases aligning to TRBD2. The CDR3 runs to 15 residues. Germline CDR1 and CDR2: KGHSH and LQKENI. Trimming took 6 bases from V and 8 from J; bases not matched to a gene: 12. The CDR3 loop reads CASSRQRDTMGELFF. The CDR3 nucleotides are TGTGCCAGCTCTCGACAGCGGGATACTATGGGGGAGCTGTTTTTT.

The rearrangement joins TRBV9 to TRBJ2-1, with 7 bases fitting TRBD2. Germline V gene lookup returns CDR1 SGDLS and CDR2 YYNGEE. V trimming: 0 bases; J trimming: 7 bases; junction bases outside the gene matches: 4. The length of the CDR3 is 14 residues. The CDR3 region is CASSVVGGTNEQFF. CDR3 coding DNA: TGTGCCAGCAGCGTAGTGGGAGGGACGAATGAGCAGTTCTTC.

This clone was recorded only once. The genes are TRBV2 and TRBJ2-3; possible D gene TRBD2, 6 bases. Germline CDR1 SNHLY, CDR2 FYNNEI. The CDR3 has 16 residues. V was pared by 7 bases and J by 0 bases, with 17 bases between. This chain's CDR3 is CASKRAAGTSTDTQYF. CDR3 DNA sequence: TGTGCCAGCAAGAGGGCCGCGGGGACCAGCACAGATACGCAGTATTTT. The full variable domain, rest sourced from reference TRBV2 and TRBJ2-3, is EPEVTQTPSHQVTQMGQEVILRCVPISNHLYFYWYRQILGQKVEFLVSFYNNEISEKSEIFDDQFSVERPDGSNFTLKIRSTKLEDSAMYFCASKRAAGTSTDTQYFGPGTRLTVL.

This sequence joins TRBV7-9 and TRBJ1-5; 8 bases match TRBD1. Germline values: CDR1 SEHNR, CDR2 FQNEAQ (reference sequence). The CDR3 is 14 amino acids. Trimming cost V 7 bases and J 1 base; bases outside gene matches: 3. The CDR3, as DNA: TGTGCCAGCACCGGACAGGGAAGCAATCAGCCCCAGCATTTT. Its protein product is CASTGQGSNQPQHF.

This rearrangement joins TRBV9 to TRBJ1-1, with D unclear. Germline CDR1 reads SGDLS; CDR2 reads YYNGEE. Trimming removed 4 bases at V and 1 base at J, with 8 bases between. The CDR3 runs 13 residues. The CDR3 DNA reads as TGTGCCAGCAGCCCAAGGCCGAACACTGAAGCTTTCTTT. Translating gives CASSPRPNTEAFF.

This chain's CDR3 is CASSSSRGITGTQYF. The CDR3 DNA is TGTGCCAGCAGCAGTAGCCGGGGGATCACCGGTACGCAGTATTTT. V and J are TRBV7-9 and TRBJ2-3, with D maybe TRBD2 (6 bases). Germline CDR1 is SEHNR and CDR2 is FQNEAQ (reference sequence). V lost 5 bases, J lost 8 bases, and 20 bases lay in between. The length of the CDR3 is 15 residues. The whole variable domain, filled in from reference TRBV7-9 and TRBJ2-3, reads DTGVSQNPRHKITKRGQNVTFRCDPISEHNRLYWYRQTLGQGPEFLTYFQNEAQLEKSRLLSDRFSAERPKGSFSTLEIQRTEQGDSAMYLCASSSSRGITGTQYFGPGTRLTVL.

The chain uses TRBV7-9 and TRBJ2-2; a weak D match, TRBD2 (6 bases). Germline V gene sequence: CDR1 SEHNR, CDR2 FQNEAQ (reference sequence). V was shortened by 6 bases and J by 0 bases, with 14 bases between the two germline ends. This CDR3 has 16 residues. CDR3 amino acids: CASRDTGTPNTGELFF. The CDR3 DNA reads TGTGCCAGCAGAGACACGGGGACTCCGAACACCGGGGAGCTGTTTTTT.

The chain uses TRBV11-3 and TRBJ2-5; tentative D call: TRBD2 (6 bases). The V gene's germline CDR1 is SGHNT and CDR2 YENEEA. The CDR3 contains 14 residues. The V and J ends lost 3 bases and 1 base respectively, with 9 bases between them. In nucleotides, the CDR3 is TGTGCCAGCAGCTTTGGAGCGGGCCAAGAGACCCAGTACTTC. Translating it yields CASSFGAGQETQYF.

The rearrangement uses TRBV7-2 and TRBJ2-2; 8 positions match TRBD1. Germline values: CDR1 SGHTA, CDR2 FQGNSA. CDR3 length: 15 residues. The V segment lost 5 bases and the J segment 3 bases; nucleotides outside the gene matches: 5. The CDR3 DNA reads TGTGCCAGCAGCCGAGGACAGGGCGACACCGGGGAGCTGTTTTTT. Its protein product is CASSRGQGDTGELFF.

V usage is TRBV5-1 and J usage is TRBJ1-5, with D hard to call. Trimming took 3 bases from V and 4 from J, leaving 14 bases between them. Germline lookup yields CDR1 SGHRS and CDR2 YFSETQ. The CDR3 has 15 residues. The CDR3 sequence: CASSSDPGGNQPQHF. CDR3 sequence (DNA): TGCGCCAGCAGCTCGGACCCGGGCGGGAATCAGCCCCAGCATTTT.

The V call is TRBV5-1, the J call TRBJ1-1; possible D gene TRBD1, 5 bases. Trimming stripped 4 bases from V and 5 bases from J, with 15 bases between. The CDR3 consists of 14 residues. CDR1 is SGHRS and CDR2 is YFSETQ in the germline V gene. The CDR3 coding sequence is TGCGCCAGCAGCGACCAGCAGGGCGGAACTGAAGCTTTCTTT. Translating gives CASSDQQGGTEAFF. The variable domain in full, with the rest retrieved from reference TRBV5-1 and TRBJ1-1, is KAGVTQTPRYLIKTRGQQVTLSCSPISGHRSVSWYQQTPGQGLQFLFEYFSETQRNKGNFPGRFSGRQFSNSRSEMNVSTLELGDSALYLCASSDQQGGTEAFFGQGTRLTVV.

The genes are TRBV10-3 and TRBJ2-7; 15 nucleotides align to TRBD2. Germline lookup yields CDR1 ENHRY and CDR2 SYGVKD. The V and J ends lost 4 bases and 5 bases, in that order; junction bases with no gene match: 6. The CDR3 runs 16 residues. The CDR3 DNA reads as TGTGCCATCAGTGGCGGGACTAGCGGGGGGTATAACGAGCAGTACTTC. It encodes CAISGGTSGGYNEQYF.

V gene TRBV7-6 combines with J gene TRBJ2-5, with TRBD2 matching 11 bases. CDR1 and CDR2 from the germline V gene are SGHVS and FNYEAQ. V lost 5 bases, J lost 4 bases, and 9 bases stayed unmatched. There are 16 residues in the CDR3. The CDR3 region has the DNA TGTGCCAGCAGCCCCTTAGCGGGGGGGCGTGGAGAGACCCAGTACTTC. It codes for CASSPLAGGRGETQYF.

J is TRBJ2-7 and V is TRBV10-3, with TRBD1 identical over 7 bases. The CDR3 consists of 15 residues. The ends lost 4 bases at V and 2 bases at J; junction bases unmatched: 8. The germline CDR1 and CDR2 sequences are ENHRY and SYGVKD. CDR3 sequence: CAISGKTGFPYEQYF. DNA for the CDR3: TGTGCCATCAGTGGTAAGACAGGGTTTCCCTACGAGCAGTACTTC.

The genes are TRBV10-3 and TRBJ2-7, with 8 positions matching TRBD1. The CDR3 has 14 residues. V lost 4 bases, J lost 7 bases, and 9 bases stayed unmatched. Germline CDR1 is ENHRY and CDR2 is SYGVKD. CDR3 DNA sequence: TGTGCCATCAGTGGTTACCCGGACAGGGTTGAGCAGTACTTC. It translates to CAISGYPDRVEQYF.

The chain couples TRBV7-2 to TRBJ1-2; tentative D call: TRBD1 (5 bases). Germline assignment: CDR1 SGHTA and CDR2 FQGNSA. CDR3 length equals 14 residues. V lost 5 bases and J lost 8, with 18 bases in between. CDR3 bases: TGTGCCAGCAGCCAGTCGGGGCCTTTTAGGGGCTACACCTTC. Amino acid sequence: CASSQSGPFRGYTF.

The chain is built from TRBV7-6 and TRBJ1-2; D not certain. There are 15 residues in the CDR3. From germline, CDR1 is SGHVS and CDR2 FNYEAQ. The ends were cut back, 1 base at V and 0 bases at J, with 9 bases in the middle. The DNA for the CDR3 is TGTGCCAGCAGCTTAGAGGACGGAGCTAACTATGGCTACACCTTC. It encodes CASSLEDGANYGYTF.

This clone has a handful of counts. This chain joins TRBV19 and TRBJ1-4; 10 bases are a match to TRBD1. CDR3 size: 15 residues. Germline CDR1 is LNHDA and CDR2 is SQIVND (reference sequence). J was trimmed by 7 bases and V by 5 bases; bases with no gene match: 7. The CDR3 DNA follows: TGTGCCAGTAGTGCGAGACAGGGGGCGCTTGAAAAACTGTTTTTT. Amino acids: CASSARQGALEKLFF.

To note about this clone: Other DNA sequences in this sample translate to the same CDR3. The V call is TRBV28, the J call TRBJ1-5; D may be TRBD1 (5 bases). This CDR3 region has 15 residues. Trimming pared 2 bases from V and 2 bases from J, leaving 10 bases between. The germline gives CDR1 MDHEN, CDR2 SYDVKM. The CDR3 here is CASSLGGVGNQPQHF. For the CDR3, the DNA is TGTGCCAGCAGTTTAGGGGGAGTTGGCAATCAGCCCCAGCATTTT.

The chain is built from TRBV2 and TRBJ1-2, with 10 bases aligning to TRBD1. Germline loops: CDR1 SNHLY, CDR2 FYNNEI. The CDR3 runs to 15 residues. V lost 1 base to trimming and J lost 4 bases; unmatched junction nucleotides: 3. The CDR3 here is CASSEGQGASYGYTF. CDR3 DNA: TGTGCCAGCAGTGAAGGACAGGGGGCGTCCTATGGCTACACCTTC.

The genes are TRBV5-4 and TRBJ2-7; the match to TRBD2 covers 9 bases. The CDR3 totals 17 residues. Germline assignment: CDR1 SGHNT and CDR2 YYREEE (reference sequence). J gave up 5 bases and V 4 bases, and 16 bases lay outside the gene matches. CDR3 DNA sequence: TGTGCCAGCAGCGACCCCGGACTAGCGCCGATAGTGGACGAGCAGTACTTC. Its translation is CASSDPGLAPIVDEQYF.

This chain joins TRBV7-2 and TRBJ2-7, with 8 bases lining up with TRBD2. Per the germline V gene, CDR1 is SGHTA and CDR2 is FQGNSA. The V gene end was trimmed by 2 bases and the J gene end by 7 bases; junction bases not matched to a gene: 7. The CDR3 has 14 amino acids. Here the CDR3 reads CASSLRSGSWEQYF. Here the CDR3 DNA reads TGTGCCAGCAGCTTAAGGAGCGGGAGTTGGGAGCAGTACTTC.